This TCR beta chain was documented in a study of OX40 agonist ivuxolimab in advanced cancers. With regard to this clone: Other DNA sequences in this specimen translate into the identical CDR3.

V shed 8 bases and J shed 5 bases, with 12 bases lying between them. The CDR3 covers 12 residues. Germline loops: CDR1 MNHNS, CDR2 SASEGT. Clones were read by immunoSEQ multiplex PCR, and TCRdb kept only the in-frame ones, dropping some. This table has some 35,000 clones, around 80% appearing once. This clonotype was sampled from an adult with an advanced solid tumor such as melanoma, head and neck, liver or kidney cancer. The sample was CD4+ or CD8+ T cells sorted from blood, taken in a trial of the OX40 agonist ivuxolimab. This rearrangement joins TRBV6-1 to TRBJ2-5, with D perhaps assigned TRBD1 or TRBD2 (5 bases each). The CDR3 region is CASSWGGETQYF. CDR3 DNA: TGTGCCAGCTCCTGGGGCGGGGAGACCCAGTACTTC.